The 7 T cell receptor beta chains below were found in one sample sequenced in a study of T cells in Graves' hyperthyroidism and ophthalmopathy. TCR beta CDR3 sequences were amplified from RNA transcripts. A set of HTBI primers served as the primers for a first-round RT-PCR of the TCR CDR3. TCRdb ran MiXCR on the multiplex PCR reads and lists one entry per CDR3 protein. The repertoire includes 400,000 to 550,000 distinct CDR3 sequences, around 22% of them detected once, and 10% to 12% sits in the top ten. The sequenced material came from blood. These receptors all stem from a woman in her 30s with Graves' ophthalmopathy.

J is TRBJ2-2 and V is TRBV29-1; D remains ambiguous. The V end was cut by 4 bases, the J end by 5 bases, with 14 bases between. Germline CDR1 SQVTM, CDR2 ANQGSEA. The CDR3 extends over 14 amino acids. In nucleotides, the CDR3 is TGCAGCGTTGGCAGGACGGACCAAACCGGGGAGCTGTTTTTT. This codes for CSVGRTDQTGELFF.

This clonotype was recorded a few times. The rearrangement links TRBV7-8 to TRBJ1-3; 8 nucleotides line up with TRBD1. V lost 4 bases and J lost 1; bases outside the gene matches: 24. CDR1 is SGHVS and CDR2 is FQNEAQ in the germline V gene. This CDR3 is 22 amino acids long. The CDR3 protein is CASSYPSGSERQGILSGNTIYF. CDR3 DNA sequence: TGTGCCAGCAGCTACCCATCTGGTTCGGAAAGACAGGGGATCTTATCTGGAAACACCATATATTTT. Drawing the rest from reference TRBV7-8 and TRBJ1-3, the complete variable domain is GAGVSQSPRYKVAKRGQDVALRCDPISGHVSLFWYQQALGQGPEFLTYFQNEAQLDKSGLPSDRFFAERPEGSVSTLKIQRTQQEDSAVYLCASSYPSGSERQGILSGNTIYFGEGSWLTVV.

A single count supports this clonotype. The genes are TRBV6-2 or TRBV6-3 and TRBJ2-1, with D uncertain. CDR1 and CDR2 from the germline V gene are MNHEY and SVGEGT. The CDR3 covers 18 residues. The V end lost 0 bases, the J end lost 0 bases, and 15 bases lay between the germline ends. The CDR3 sequence is CASSYSSKTTLSYNEQFF. The CDR3 DNA reads TGTGCCAGCAGTTACTCGAGTAAAACTACGCTCTCCTACAATGAGCAGTTCTTC.

This clonotype was recorded many times. The chain is built from TRBV3-1 and TRBJ1-3, with unresolved D. The CDR3 is made up of 19 amino acids. CDR1 and CDR2 (germline): LGHDT, YNNKEL (reference sequence). V was pared by 4 bases and J by 0 bases, with 22 bases between. CDR3 nucleotide sequence: TGTGCCAGCAGCCCGGCGGCAGGCCTAATCTCCTTCTCTGGAAACACCATATATTTT. Its translation: CASSPAAGLISFSGNTIYF.

This clonotype has a count of ten or more. The V call is TRBV2, the J call TRBJ2-7; tentatively, D is TRBD1 (7 bases). V lost 6 bases and J 6 bases, leaving 12 bases between the germline ends. The CDR3 consists of 12 residues. The germline gives CDR1 SNHLY, CDR2 FYNNEI. CDR3 sequence (DNA): TGTGCCAGCAGGGCCCAGGGGGGCGAGCAGTACTTC. Its protein product is CASRAQGGEQYF.

This clonotype was seen many times. The gene calls are TRBV6-2 or TRBV6-3 and TRBJ1-1; D possibly corresponds to TRBD1 (5 bases). CDR1 is MNHEY, CDR2 SVGEGT, per germline. CDR3 length: 11 residues. Trimming pared 7 bases from V and 11 bases from J, leaving 14 bases between. The CDR3 coding sequence is TGTGCCAGCAATCGGGGCTTGGATGCTTTCTTT. Translating gives CASNRGLDAFF.

This clonotype appeared once. The V and J genes are TRBV5-1 and TRBJ1-2; tentatively, D is TRBD1 (5 bases). CDR3 length: 15 amino acids. Per germline, CDR1 SGHRS and CDR2 YFSETQ. Trimming removed 3 bases at V and 4 bases at J, with 16 bases between. The CDR3 loop is CASSSDYWGTYGYTF. The CDR3 DNA follows: TGCGCCAGCAGCTCGGATTACTGGGGGACCTATGGCTACACCTTC.